This T cell receptor beta chain was profiled in a study of regulatory T cells in long-lasting Graves disease. This CDR3 comprises 16 residues. Per the germline V gene, CDR1 is LGHNA and CDR2 is YNFKEQ. Germline trimming cut 0 bases from V and 7 bases from J; bases unmatched to any gene: 10. The time point was: persistent/refractory GD, antithyroid drugs over 5 years with positive TRAb. Researchers made the TCR library from RNA that was extracted from PBMCs. Both iRepertoire HTBI primers and Arm-PCR of CDR3 regions were used to build the TCR beta libraries. TCRdb reanalysed the multiplex PCR reads using MiXCR and keeps one entry per CDR3 protein. The sample holds around 450,000 distinct CDR3 sequences, around a fifth seen once.

This chain joins TRBV4-2 and TRBJ1-1, with 8 bases fitting TRBD1. The sequence was collected from a female donor with Graves disease. Specimen: peripheral blood mononuclear cells (PBMCs), collected when the disease was refractory, from a patient treated with antithyroid drugs. The CDR3 loop reads CASSQDTGQGYGEAFF. CDR3 sequence (DNA): TGTGCCAGCAGCCAAGATACCGGACAGGGCTATGGTGAAGCTTTCTTT.